These 26 T cell receptor beta chains came from one sample sequenced in a study of human T cells and chemical hapten exposure. TCRdb re-called the RACE reads through MiXCR, storing one row per CDR3 protein. There are roughly 120,000 distinct CDR3 sequences in the sample; approximately 12% occur only once, and 2.8% lies in the top ten. As to time point: pre-sensitization, week 0. Treatment noted: therapeutic diphenylcyclopropenone sensitization with weekly scalp DPC. The sample consisted of whole blood, taken in connection with sensitization to the hapten diphenylcyclopropenone (DPC). Receptor source: a woman younger than 30 with alopecia areata. Some clones in this sample may be carry-over from other donors' samples.

The V call is TRBV7-9, the J call TRBJ1-1; D call uncertain. The length of the CDR3 is 14 residues. Looked up from germline, CDR1 is SEHNR and CDR2 is FQNEAQ (reference sequence). Trimming removed 1 base at V and 4 bases at J, with 10 bases between. CDR3: CASSLVTGSTEAFF. CDR3 coding DNA: TGTGCCAGCAGCTTAGTTACCGGGAGCACTGAAGCTTTCTTT.

The chain carries TRBV7-6 and TRBJ2-3; the D gene is possibly TRBD2 (5 bases). In germline, CDR1 is SGHVS, CDR2 FNYEAQ. The CDR3 loop spans 15 amino acids. Trimming removed 1 base from V and 3 bases from J, with 11 bases in between. Here the CDR3 reads CASSLDGVGTDTQYF. The CDR3 bases are TGTGCCAGCAGCTTAGACGGGGTTGGGACAGATACGCAGTATTTT.

The rearrangement links TRBV5-6 to TRBJ2-1; 7 bases agree with TRBD1. Trimming at V came to 1 base and at J to 3 bases, leaving 7 bases not matched to a gene. Germline V gives CDR1 SGHDT, CDR2 YYEEEE. The CDR3 spans 16 residues. CDR3 in DNA: TGTGCCAGCAGCTTGCATCCGGGACAGCTCTACAATGAGCAGTTCTTC. As protein: CASSLHPGQLYNEQFF.

The chain is built from TRBV29-1 and TRBJ1-2; TRBD1 agrees at 9 bases. Germline values: CDR1 SQVTM, CDR2 ANQGSEA. Germline trimming cut 4 bases from V and 8 bases from J; bases unmatched to any gene: 8. CDR3 length: 13 residues. For the CDR3, the DNA is TGCAGCGTTGGAACTCGGACAGGGGACGGCTACACCTTC. This encodes CSVGTRTGDGYTF.

This clonotype was counted a few times. The chain joins TRBV9 to TRBJ2-3; 8 bases line up with TRBD2. In germline, CDR1 is SGDLS, CDR2 YYNGEE. The CDR3 consists of 15 residues. The V gene end was trimmed by 4 bases and the J gene end by 5 bases; junction bases not matched to a gene: 9. In DNA form, the CDR3 reads TGTGCCAGCAGCCCTACGGGGGGGCTCCTAGATACGCAGTATTTT. This translates into CASSPTGGLLDTQYF.

The rearrangement joins TRBV7-2 to TRBJ1-5; a weak D match, TRBD1 (6 bases). V gave up 1 base and J gave up 7 bases, with 11 bases separating them. The CDR3 totals 14 residues. CDR1 and CDR2 from the germline V gene are SGHTA and FQGNSA. This CDR3 is CASSLDRAGQPQHF. CDR3 in DNA: TGTGCCAGCAGCTTAGACAGGGCGGGACAGCCCCAGCATTTT.

There are many counts of this clonotype. CDR3 region: CATRGLDNSPLHF. In nucleotides, the CDR3 is TGTGCCACCCGGGGCTTGGACAATTCACCCCTCCACTTT. The chain links TRBV6-2 or TRBV6-3 to TRBJ1-6; a possible D gene is TRBD1 (5 bases). The CDR3 spans 13 residues. V lost 10 bases and J lost 7, with 14 bases in between. The V gene's germline CDR1 is MNHEY and CDR2 SVGEGT.

This clonotype turned up a few times. The chain links TRBV20-1 to TRBJ2-5; TRBD2 is a possible D gene (6 bases). The CDR3 is 17 residues long. V lost 0 bases and J lost 2, with 19 bases in between. Germline assignment: CDR1 DFQATT and CDR2 SNEGSKA (reference sequence). CDR3 DNA: TGCAGTGCTAGAGATGGGTTGGGGCTAGCGTTACAAGAGACCCAGTACTTC. Translating it yields CSARDGLGLALQETQYF.

This clonotype has more than one count but fewer than ten. The chain uses TRBV28 and TRBJ1-2; TRBD1 might be the D (5 bases). The CDR3 covers 12 residues. The germline CDR1 and CDR2 sequences are MDHEN and SYDVKM. V gave up 5 bases and J gave up 8 bases, with 12 bases separating them. CDR3 DNA: TGTGCCAGCAGTCCGGGGGGGAAAGGCTACACCTTC. Protein sequence: CASSPGGKGYTF.

This clonotype was recorded a few times. The rearrangement links TRBV6-2 or TRBV6-3 to TRBJ1-5; TRBD1 is a possible D gene (6 bases). The V end lost 2 bases, the J end lost 3 bases, and 23 bases lay between the germline ends. CDR3 length equals 19 residues. Germline-derived CDR1 and CDR2 are MNHEY and SVGEGT. The CDR3 DNA is TGTGCCAGCAGTTACGGGGGCGCCCGCCGGATTAGAGACAATCAGCCCCAGCATTTT. It is translated as CASSYGGARRIRDNQPQHF.

This clonotype was counted many times. This rearrangement joins TRBV28 to TRBJ1-4; no firm D call. The germline V gene has CDR1 MDHEN and CDR2 SYDVKM. The CDR3 sequence is 10 residues long. V was pared by 10 bases and J by 5 bases, with 5 bases between. The CDR3 nucleotides are TGTGCCACCTTAAATGAAAAACTGTTTTTT. Protein product: CATLNEKLFF. Based on the CDR3 plus reference TRBV28 and TRBJ1-4, the full variable domain is DVKVTQSSRYLVKRTGEKVFLECVQDMDHENMFWYRQDPGLGLRLIYFSYDVKMKEKGDIPEGYSVSREKKERFSLILESASTNQTSMYLCATLNEKLFFGSGTQLSVL.

A word on this clonotype: The germline gene is not matched at one end of the junction; a read error may be the cause. The chain carries TRBV6-2 or TRBV6-3 and TRBJ1-1; D unclear. CDR1 and CDR2 (germline): MNHEY, SVGEGT. The CDR3 is 11 residues long. CDR3 coding DNA: TGTGTCAGCAGTTACTCGATGGCGGCTTTCTTT. Protein: CVSSYSMAAFF.

The chain carries TRBV29-1 and TRBJ2-7; 9 bases match TRBD1. V lost 6 bases and J lost 2; bases outside the gene matches: 5. Germline V gene data show CDR1 as SQVTM and CDR2 as ANQGSEA. The CDR3 covers 13 residues. The CDR3 region is CSVGTGFTYEQYF. The CDR3 bases are TGCAGCGTAGGGACAGGGTTCACCTACGAGCAGTACTTC.

The rearrangement joins TRBV14 to TRBJ1-1; D might be TRBD1 (5 bases). Looked up from germline, CDR1 is SGHDN and CDR2 is FVKESK. The CDR3 is 14 residues long. The V end lost 3 bases, the J end lost 5 bases, and 13 bases lay between the germline ends. The CDR3 sequence is CASSQLTWGTEAFF. The CDR3 nucleotides are TGTGCCAGCAGCCAGCTTACTTGGGGGACTGAAGCTTTCTTT.

This chain uses TRBV7-2 with TRBJ2-3; D is undetermined. This CDR3 contains 14 residues. Germline CDR1 and CDR2: SGHTA and FQGNSA. V was trimmed by 0 bases and J by 5 bases, leaving 9 bases between them. The chain's CDR3 is CASSLAPRGDTQYF. The CDR3 coding sequence is TGTGCCAGCAGCTTAGCCCCCCGCGGAGATACGCAGTATTTT.

The chain joins TRBV7-9 to TRBJ2-6, with 9 bases aligning to TRBD2. The trim removed 3 bases at V and 0 bases at J, leaving 6 bases unmatched. The CDR3 is made up of 18 amino acids. Germline values: CDR1 SEHNR, CDR2 FQNEAQ (reference sequence). CDR3 protein: CASSLASGVFSGANVLTF. CDR3 coding DNA: TGTGCCAGCAGCTTGGCTAGCGGGGTCTTCTCTGGGGCCAACGTCCTGACTTTC.

This clonotype occurred once. The rearrangement links TRBV20-1 to TRBJ1-3; D is possibly TRBD1 (6 bases). CDR1 is DFQATT and CDR2 is SNEGSKA in the germline V gene (reference sequence). V was shortened by 6 bases and J by 0 bases, with 12 bases between the two germline ends. The CDR3 length is 14 residues. The DNA for the CDR3 is TGCAGTGCCCCGACAGGCCTCTCTGGAAACACCATATATTTT. Protein: CSAPTGLSGNTIYF.

The gene calls are TRBV20-1 and TRBJ1-6, with 9 bases matching TRBD1. The CDR3 length is 14 residues. The trim removed 2 bases at V and 10 bases at J, leaving 6 bases unmatched. From germline, CDR1 is DFQATT and CDR2 SNEGSKA (reference sequence). The CDR3 here is CSARQDRGGSPLHF. The CDR3 DNA reads as TGCAGTGCTAGACAGGACAGGGGTGGCTCACCCCTCCACTTT.

V and J are TRBV29-1 and TRBJ2-3; TRBD2 agrees at 8 bases. The CDR3 sequence is 13 residues long. Germline assignment: CDR1 SQVTM and CDR2 ANQGSEA. Trimming cost V 2 bases and J 4 bases; bases outside gene matches: 2. For the CDR3, the DNA is TGCAGCGTTGAACCGGGGGGGCCAGATACGCAGTATTTT. Protein: CSVEPGGPDTQYF.

This clonotype was counted between two and nine times. This rearrangement joins TRBV7-2 to TRBJ2-5; D assignment may be TRBD1 or TRBD2 (5 bases each). Germline CDR1 SGHTA, CDR2 FQGNSA. The CDR3 extends over 14 amino acids. V gave up 4 bases and J gave up 9 bases, with 18 bases separating them. The CDR3 spells CASSSPGPNEAQYF. The CDR3 DNA reads TGTGCCAGCAGCTCCCCGGGGCCCAACGAGGCCCAGTACTTC.

The rearrangement links TRBV7-9 to TRBJ2-5; 14 positions match TRBD2. CDR1 is SEHNR, CDR2 FQNEAQ, per germline (reference sequence). This CDR3 is built from 15 residues. J was trimmed by 4 bases and V by 3 bases; bases with no gene match: 1. The CDR3 loop reads CASSFGLAGGETQYF. The CDR3 DNA sequence: TGTGCCAGCAGCTTTGGACTAGCGGGGGGAGAGACCCAGTACTTC.

On this clonotype itself: A much larger clone sits a single nucleotide away, making a read error possible. Here the CDR3 reads CSAYHGRDGNQPQHF. The CDR3 DNA sequence: TGCAGTGCTTATCATGGCAGGGACGGCAATCAGCCCCAGCATTTT. V usage is TRBV20-1 and J usage is TRBJ1-5; possibly TRBD1 for D (5 bases). CDR1 is DFQATT, CDR2 SNEGSKA, per germline (reference sequence). The CDR3 length is 15 residues. Trimming left V 5 bases short and J 2 bases short, with 16 bases between.

This clonotype was observed once. This chain joins TRBV11-2 and TRBJ1-1; no clear D. The CDR3 totals 14 residues. V gave up 4 bases and J gave up 6 bases, with 15 bases separating them. Germline values: CDR1 SGHAT, CDR2 FQNNGV. In nucleotides, the CDR3 is TGTGCCAGCAGCTCAACAACGCGGAGGGCTGAAGCTTTCTTT. Encoded protein: CASSSTTRRAEAFF.

The table lists this clonotype with a few counts. This chain links TRBV9 with TRBJ1-1; 8 positions agree with TRBD1. This CDR3 is 15 amino acids long. The germline gives CDR1 SGDLS, CDR2 YYNGEE. V was clipped by 3 bases and J by 6 bases; unmatched bases: 10. This chain's CDR3 is CASSGWTGSYSEAFF. CDR3 in DNA: TGTGCCAGCAGCGGATGGACAGGGAGTTACTCTGAAGCTTTCTTT.

Only a few counts were recorded for this clonotype. Written as DNA, the CDR3 is TGTGCCAGCAGCCACCCGGACAACCGACGGACAGATACGCAGTATTTT. It is translated as CASSHPDNRRTDTQYF. The genes are TRBV7-9 and TRBJ2-3; tentatively, D is TRBD1 (5 bases). V shed 5 bases and J shed 3 bases, with 18 bases lying between them. The CDR3 sequence is 16 residues long. Germline V gives CDR1 SEHNR, CDR2 FQNEAQ (reference sequence). Full variable domain (missing parts from reference TRBV7-9 and TRBJ2-3): DTGVSQNPRHKITKRGQNVTFRCDPISEHNRLYWYRQTLGQGPEFLTYFQNEAQLEKSRLLSDRFSAERPKGSFSTLEIQRTEQGDSAMYLCASSHPDNRRTDTQYFGPGTRLTVL.

This clonotype was seen at least ten times. The chain couples TRBV6-2 or TRBV6-3 to TRBJ1-1; D call uncertain. CDR3 size: 15 residues. Trimming removed 6 bases at V and 5 bases at J, with 19 bases between. Looked up from germline, CDR1 is MNHEY and CDR2 is SVGEGT. CDR3 protein: CASSPPPRVVTEAFF. CDR3 nucleotides: TGTGCCAGCAGCCCACCCCCGAGGGTGGTAACTGAAGCTTTCTTT.